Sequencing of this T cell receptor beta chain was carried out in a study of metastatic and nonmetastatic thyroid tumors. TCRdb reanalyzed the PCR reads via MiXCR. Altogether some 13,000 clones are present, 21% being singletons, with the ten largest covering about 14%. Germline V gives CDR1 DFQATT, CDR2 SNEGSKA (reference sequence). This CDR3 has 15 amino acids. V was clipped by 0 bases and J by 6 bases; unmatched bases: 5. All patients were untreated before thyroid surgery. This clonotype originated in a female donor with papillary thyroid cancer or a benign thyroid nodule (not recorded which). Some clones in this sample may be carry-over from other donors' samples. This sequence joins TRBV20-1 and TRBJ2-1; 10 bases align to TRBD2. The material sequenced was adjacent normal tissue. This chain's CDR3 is CSARDLLAGSNEQFF. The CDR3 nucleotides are TGCAGTGCTAGAGATTTACTAGCGGGAAGCAATGAGCAGTTCTTC.